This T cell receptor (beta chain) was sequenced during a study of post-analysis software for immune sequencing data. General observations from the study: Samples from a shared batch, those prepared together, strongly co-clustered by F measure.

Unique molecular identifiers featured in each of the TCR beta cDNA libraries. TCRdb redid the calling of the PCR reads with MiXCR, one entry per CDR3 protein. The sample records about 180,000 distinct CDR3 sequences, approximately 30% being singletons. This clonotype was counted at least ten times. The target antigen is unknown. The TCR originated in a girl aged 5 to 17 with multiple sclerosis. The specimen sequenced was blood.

The CDR3 region has the DNA TGTGCCAGCAGCCCCTCAACTCGTAGCGGGAGGAGCTCCTACAATGAGCAGTTCTTC. Encoded protein: CASSPSTRSGRSSYNEQFF. The chain combines TRBV5-4 with TRBJ2-1; 10 nucleotides match TRBD2. This CDR3 is built from 19 residues. CDR1 is SGHNT and CDR2 is YYREEE in the germline V gene (reference sequence). V was pared by 4 bases and J by 0 bases, with 13 bases of the junction left unmatched.